This T cell receptor (beta chain) is from a study of preoperative IRX-2 immunotherapy in early breast cancer. Stated treatment: preoperative locoregional IRX-2 cytokine immunotherapy. Preoperative locoregional IRX-2 cytokine immunotherapy was tested in the phase Ib source study. Assay used: immunoSEQ multiplex PCR; TCRdb lists only in-frame clones, some missing. This sample has approximately 44,000 clones, with about 95% found just once. The germline CDR1 and CDR2 sequences are SGHVS and FQNEAQ. V lost 5 bases to trimming and J lost 0 bases, with 8 bases between them. The CDR3 has 15 amino acids. The V and J genes are TRBV7-8 and TRBJ2-6; the D is unclear. This TCR was sampled from a human donor with breast cancer. Material: tumor tissue, obtained after IRX-2 immunotherapy. Here the CDR3 reads CASSATVSGANVLTF. The CDR3 nucleotides are TGTGCCAGCAGCGCAACGGTCTCTGGGGCCAACGTCCTGACTTTC.